Listed below are T cell receptor beta chains from one sample, sequenced in a study of shared clonotypes between healthy human individuals. The data were produced by immunoSEQ multiplex PCR, yet TCRdb's version contains in-frame clones alone and is incomplete. The table includes some 1.5 million clones, 98% detected once. Source material: naive CD4+ T cells sorted from blood. These receptors all stem from a young man in good health. Both conserved end residues are part of each CDR3. The D gene is left open where the match is weak. Rows may omit the clone size; those that give it use once, few, many or a size class.

J	D	size	V	DNA	CDR3
TRBJ1-4	TRBD1	NA	TRBV7-9	TGTGCCAGCAGCGACATCCTAGGGGGCACTGCAACTAATGAAAAACTGTTTTTT	CASSDILGGTATNEKLFF
TRBJ2-2	NA	once	TRBV5-4	TGTGCCAGCAGCTTGCGGACAAAGAACACCGGGGAGCTGTTTTTT	CASSLRTKNTGELFF
TRBJ1-4	TRBD1	NA	TRBV5-1	TGCGCCAGCAGCCTGCGGGACAGGGGGCGAGTAAATGAAAAACTGTTTTTT	CASSLRDRGRVNEKLFF
TRBJ2-3	NA	NA	TRBV11-2	TGTGCCAGCAGCTTTTTCACTGGCACAGATACGCAGTATTTT	CASSFFTGTDTQYF
TRBJ1-5	TRBD1	NA	TRBV6-6	TGTGCCAGCACCCTCCGGGAGGGGGCGGAGGCTCAGCCCCAGCATTTT	CASTLREGAEAQPQHF
TRBJ1-4	TRBD1	NA	TRBV6-5	TGTGCCAGCGGCTCAGGGGGCATAGGTGAAAAACTGTTTTTT	CASGSGGIGEKLFF
TRBJ2-4	NA	NA	TRBV7-2	TGTGCCAGCAGCTTCAGGGCGTCGGGCATTCAGTACTTC	CASSFRASGIQYF
TRBJ2-5	NA	NA	TRBV29-1	TGCAGCGTTGAAGATTACGGGTCAGAGACCCAGTACTTC	CSVEDYGSETQYF
TRBJ2-7	NA	NA	TRBV7-8	TGTGCCAGCAGCTTAGAAAACCGCGAGCAGTACTTC	CASSLENREQYF
TRBJ1-5	NA	NA	TRBV10-3	TGTGCCATCAGTGAAGGCAGGGGCCCCCATCAGCCCCAGCATTTT	CAISEGRGPHQPQHF
TRBJ2-7	NA	NA	TRBV30	TGTGCCTGGAGTGCGAAGGATGGCAGCTCCTACGAGCAGTACTTC	CAWSAKDGSSYEQYF
TRBJ1-2	NA	few	TRBV2	TGTGCCAGCAGTGAACGGGGGAGCTATGGCTACACCTTC	CASSERGSYGYTF
TRBJ2-7	NA	NA	TRBV18	TGTGCCAGCTCACCACTCGGGGTTAGGGCGGCCTCCTACGAGCAGTACTTC	CASSPLGVRAASYEQYF
TRBJ1-5	NA	NA	TRBV19	TGTGCCAGTAGCTTCCTGGGAGGCAATCAGCCCCAGCATTTT	CASSFLGGNQPQHF
TRBJ1-2	TRBD1	NA	TRBV15	TGTGCCACCACTCTGGACAGGGCTGGACGTGGCTACACCTTC	CATTLDRAGRGYTF
TRBJ2-7	NA	NA	TRBV11-3	TGTGCCAGCAGCTTAGGAGGGACCAGGGATTACGAGCAGTACTTC	CASSLGGTRDYEQYF
TRBJ2-2	TRBD2	NA	TRBV7-6	TGTGCCAGCAGCTTGGAGAGCGGGGGGGTAAACACCGGGGAGCTGTTTTTT	CASSLESGGVNTGELFF
TRBJ1-2	TRBD1	NA	TRBV11-2	TGTGCCAGCAGCCTTAAAAGAGGACAGGGGGCCTATTCTAACTATGGCTACACCTTC	CASSLKRGQGAYSNYGYTF
TRBJ1-1	NA	NA	TRBV28	TGTGCCAGCAGGGGCGTCTTGGTCACTGAAGCTTTCTTT	CASRGVLVTEAFF
TRBJ2-5	NA	NA	TRBV15	TGTGCCACCAGCAGAGATCCGGGGGACGAGGAGACCCAGTACTTC	CATSRDPGDEETQYF
TRBJ2-2	NA	NA	TRBV5-4	TGTGCCAGCAGCGTCCGGACGTCTTTTAACACCGGGGAGCTGTTTTTT	CASSVRTSFNTGELFF
TRBJ2-5	TRBD2	NA	TRBV2	TGTGCCAGCATCGGGACTAGCGGGAGCGTCACTTGGATGGCCCAGTACTTC	CASIGTSGSVTWMAQYF
TRBJ2-7	TRBD1	NA	TRBV7-8	TGTGCCAGCAGCCGGAACCGGGACAGGGGTTCCTACGAGCAGTACTTC	CASSRNRDRGSYEQYF
TRBJ2-7	TRBD1	NA	TRBV18	TGTGCCAGCTCACCCGGGACAGGGGGTTCCTACGAGCAGTACTTC	CASSPGTGGSYEQYF
TRBJ1-1	NA	NA	TRBV14	TGTGCCAGCAGCCAAGATAGACAGACCGAAGCTTTCTTT	CASSQDRQTEAFF
TRBJ2-7	NA	NA	TRBV5-8	TGTGCCAGCACCTTATCATACTACGAGCAGTACTTC	CASTLSYYEQYF
TRBJ1-3	NA	NA	TRBV7-2	TGTGCCAGCAGCTTAGAGGGACTCTCTGGAAACACCATATATTTT	CASSLEGLSGNTIYF